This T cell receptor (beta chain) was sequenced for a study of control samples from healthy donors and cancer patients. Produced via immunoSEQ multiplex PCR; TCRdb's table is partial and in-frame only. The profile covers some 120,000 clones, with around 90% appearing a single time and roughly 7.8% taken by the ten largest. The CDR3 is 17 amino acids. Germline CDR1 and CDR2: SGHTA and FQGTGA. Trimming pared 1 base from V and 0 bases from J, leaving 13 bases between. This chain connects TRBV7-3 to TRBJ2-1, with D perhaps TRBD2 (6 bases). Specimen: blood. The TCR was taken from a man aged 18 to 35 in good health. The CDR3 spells CASSLIGGASSYNEQFF. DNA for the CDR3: TGTGCCAGCAGCTTAATTGGCGGGGCTAGCTCCTACAATGAGCAGTTCTTC.